These 19 T cell receptor beta chains were sequenced from one sample in a study of T-cell memory formation after mild COVID-19. One entry per CDR3 protein results from TCRdb running MiXCR on the 5' RACE reads. The repertoire has 190,000 or so distinct CDR3 sequences, 25% to 35% of them found once; the top ten carry approximately 10%. Sequencing was done on a sample of PBMCs or a T cell subset sorted from them (not recorded which). These TCRs come from an adult woman who had mild COVID-19 (a few samples of this study predate the infection). Cell type and time point are not known.

In DNA form, the CDR3 reads TGTGCCAGCAGCTTGGACATTTACTATGGCTACACCTTC. This translates into CASSLDIYYGYTF. The V and J genes are TRBV5-5 and TRBJ1-2; D not resolved. The V and J ends lost 0 bases and 3 bases respectively, with 6 bases between them. The germline V gene encodes CDR1 SGHKS and CDR2 YYEKEE (reference sequence). The CDR3 extends over 13 amino acids. Drawing the rest from reference TRBV5-5 and TRBJ1-2, the complete variable domain is DAGVTQSPTHLIKTRGQQVTLRCSPISGHKSVSWYQQVLGQGPQFIFQYYEKEERGRGNFPDRFSARQFPNYSSELNVNALLLGDSALYLCASSLDIYYGYTFGSGTRLTVV.

This clonotype occurred a few times. The CDR3, as DNA: TGCAGTGCATTGATCCCACGGGGGCAGTATTTT. It encodes CSALIPRGQYF. The V gene is TRBV20-1, the J gene TRBJ2-3, with a weak D call TRBD2 (5 bases). V shed 6 bases and J shed 11 bases, with 15 bases lying between them. The V gene's germline CDR1 is DFQATT and CDR2 SNEGSKA (reference sequence). This CDR3 spans 11 amino acids.

This clonotype was counted only a few times. The chain combines TRBV9 with TRBJ2-6; D not certain. V was trimmed by 2 bases and J by 0 bases, leaving 3 bases between them. The CDR3 contains 14 residues. The germline V gene encodes CDR1 SGDLS and CDR2 YYNGEE. The CDR3 loop is CASSVISGANVLTF. As DNA, the CDR3 is TGTGCCAGCAGCGTTATCTCTGGGGCCAACGTCCTGACTTTC.

This clonotype was observed once. The chain couples TRBV4-1 to TRBJ1-5, with D possibly TRBD1 on 6 matching bases. Between the trimmed V and J ends, which lost 4 bases and 3 bases, there was a span of 13 bases. The CDR3 is 15 residues long. Germline CDR1 reads MGHRA; CDR2 reads YSYEKL. DNA of the CDR3: TGCGCCAGCAGCCGGGGGGCTGGAAACAATCAGCCCCAGCATTTT. Amino acids: CASSRGAGNNQPQHF.

A few counts support this clonotype. The rearrangement joins TRBV9 to TRBJ2-1; no clear D gene. V lost 4 bases and J lost 7, with 9 bases in between. The germline gives CDR1 SGDLS, CDR2 YYNGEE. This CDR3 is 12 amino acids long. The CDR3 loop reads CASSPLQNEQFF. The CDR3 DNA sequence: TGTGCCAGCAGCCCCCTTCAGAATGAGCAGTTCTTC.

The V call is TRBV6-1, the J call TRBJ1-5; D might be TRBD1 (5 bases). Between the trimmed V and J ends, which lost 10 bases and 0 bases, there was a span of 16 bases. CDR1 and CDR2 from the germline V gene are MNHNS and SASEGT. The CDR3 consists of 15 residues. The CDR3, as DNA: TGTGCCACTAAGGGCCAGGGCAATAGCAATCAGCCCCAGCATTTT. It specifies CATKGQGNSNQPQHF.

This chain uses TRBV29-1 with TRBJ2-7, with 8 positions matching TRBD1. The germline V gene encodes CDR1 SQVTM and CDR2 ANQGSEA. The CDR3 is 12 residues long. V lost 4 bases and J lost 3; bases outside the gene matches: 2. The CDR3 is CSVAGGSYEQYF. The CDR3 bases are TGCAGCGTTGCAGGGGGCAGCTACGAGCAGTACTTC.

The chain combines TRBV19 with TRBJ2-3, with 9 bases fitting TRBD2. V shed 3 bases and J 11 bases; nucleotides not matched to a gene: 3. Germline CDR1 LNHDA, CDR2 SQIVND (reference sequence). The CDR3 consists of 12 residues. The CDR3 sequence is CASSIGAGGQYF. The CDR3 DNA reads as TGTGCCAGTAGTATCGGAGCGGGGGGGCAGTATTTT. The full variable domain, rest sourced from reference TRBV19 and TRBJ2-3, is DGGITQSPKYLFRKEGQNVTLSCEQNLNHDAMYWYRQDPGQGLRLIYYSQIVNDFQKGDIAEGYSVSREKKESFPLTVTSAQKNPTAFYLCASSIGAGGQYFGPGTRLTVL.

This clonotype was detected once. V usage is TRBV5-1 and J usage is TRBJ2-3, with TRBD2 matching 10 bases. The CDR3 spans 14 residues. The germline V gene encodes CDR1 SGHRS and CDR2 YFSETQ. V lost 7 bases to trimming and J lost 5 bases; unmatched junction nucleotides: 7. CDR3 in amino acids: CASGSGGAIDTQYF. CDR3 bases: TGCGCCAGCGGGAGCGGGGGGGCCATAGATACGCAGTATTTT.

This clonotype was seen only a few times. The V and J genes are TRBV5-8 and TRBJ2-7; 7 bases align to TRBD1. J was trimmed by 9 bases and V by 3 bases; bases with no gene match: 12. Germline V gene data show CDR1 as SGHTS and CDR2 as YDEGEE. This CDR3 spans 14 amino acids. The CDR3 reads CASSYGTVIFGQYF. The CDR3, as DNA: TGTGCCAGCAGCTACGGGACAGTAATCTTTGGGCAGTACTTC.

The chain joins TRBV3-1 to TRBJ2-7; D is tentatively TRBD1 or TRBD2 (5 bases each). Per germline, CDR1 LGHDT and CDR2 YNNKEL (reference sequence). The CDR3 runs 15 residues. V dropped 2 bases and J dropped 6 bases, with 17 bases sitting between them. The CDR3 coding sequence is TGTGCCAGCAGCCAAAGACAGAAGGAACGGGGCGAGCAGTACTTC. This encodes CASSQRQKERGEQYF.

The chain joins TRBV5-1 to TRBJ1-2, with 8 bases lining up with TRBD1. CDR1 is SGHRS, CDR2 YFSETQ, per germline. This CDR3 spans 16 amino acids. V gave up 4 bases and J gave up 0 bases; unmatched junction bases: 8. The CDR3 region has the DNA TGCGCCAGCAGCGATCGACAGGGGAGGGCTAACTATGGCTACACCTTC. It is translated as CASSDRQGRANYGYTF.

The chain uses TRBV25-1 and TRBJ2-7; 8 nucleotides agree with TRBD2. The CDR3 covers 14 residues. CDR1 and CDR2 (germline): MGHDK, SYGVNS. The V segment lost 6 bases and the J segment 5 bases; nucleotides outside the gene matches: 9. This chain's CDR3 is CASRPSAGGNEQYF. CDR3 DNA sequence: TGTGCCAGCAGACCCTCGGCGGGAGGAAACGAGCAGTACTTC.

V and J are TRBV7-8 and TRBJ1-1, with D hard to call. Germline V lookup: CDR1 SGHVS, CDR2 FQNEAQ. V was cut by 5 bases and J by 1 base, with 11 bases left in between. This CDR3 region has 14 residues. CDR3 in DNA: TGTGCCAGCAGCCCCGGTGTGGCGAACACTGAAGCTTTCTTT. It specifies CASSPGVANTEAFF. Full variable domain (outside the CDR3, taken from reference TRBV7-8 and TRBJ1-1): GAGVSQSPRYKVAKRGQDVALRCDPISGHVSLFWYQQALGQGPEFLTYFQNEAQLDKSGLPSDRFFAERPEGSVSTLKIQRTQQEDSAVYLCASSPGVANTEAFFGQGTRLTVV.

The chain is built from TRBV6-5 and TRBJ1-1, with D hard to call. Germline values: CDR1 MNHEY, CDR2 SVGAGI. This CDR3 contains 16 residues. V lost 0 bases and J 4 bases, leaving 15 bases between the germline ends. The CDR3 is CASSYSVQLVGTEAFF. CDR3 DNA sequence: TGTGCCAGCAGTTACTCGGTACAGCTAGTGGGCACTGAAGCTTTCTTT.

This clonotype occurred a few times. This chain uses TRBV5-1 with TRBJ2-7; 8 nucleotides agree with TRBD1. Per germline, CDR1 SGHRS and CDR2 YFSETQ. Losses at the gene ends were 6 bases for V and 1 base for J; bases not matched to a gene: 6. The CDR3 is made up of 14 amino acids. The CDR3 nucleotides are TGCGCCAGCACCCAGGACAGGGCGTCCTACGAGCAGTACTTC. Its translation is CASTQDRASYEQYF.

This chain uses TRBV27 with TRBJ2-7; 8 bases line up with TRBD1. Looked up from germline, CDR1 is MNHEY and CDR2 is SMNVEV (reference sequence). The CDR3 contains 13 residues. V lost 5 bases, J lost 4 bases, and 4 bases stayed unmatched. As DNA, the CDR3 is TGTGCCAGCAGTCGCACAGGGGGATACGAGCAGTACTTC. As protein: CASSRTGGYEQYF.

About this clonotype: Compared with germline, one end of the junction differs, possibly owing to a read error. The chain employs TRBV14 and TRBJ2-3; D is ambiguous. The CDR3 extends over 14 amino acids. Germline CDR1 is SGHDN and CDR2 is FVKESK. CDR3 coding DNA: TGTGCCAGCAGCCAAGACTACGCCACAAATACGCAGTATTTT. The encoded protein is CASSQDYATNTQYF.

The chain's CDR3 is CASSEGPDTQYF. The CDR3, as DNA: TGTGCCAGCAGTGAGGGACCAGATACGCAGTATTTT. V gene TRBV6-1 combines with J gene TRBJ2-3, with D perhaps being TRBD1 or TRBD2 (5 bases each). The CDR3 spans 12 residues. The germline gives CDR1 MNHNS, CDR2 SASEGT. V lost 3 bases and J 4 bases, leaving 5 bases between the germline ends.